This T cell receptor (beta chain) was sequenced during a study of cytomegalovirus exposure and HLA in healthy donors. For the study at large: Later analysis reported that the roughly 130 validation repertoires shared the platform of the roughly 670 first-cohort repertoires. Study findings and constraints: There were 150 to 200 TCR beta chains listed as cytomegalovirus-associated. Reports credit the classifier with highly specific, highly sensitive diagnosis of cytomegalovirus status.

Profiled with immunoSEQ multiplex PCR; TCRdb holds only in-frame clones, not every one. This sample yields tens of thousands of clones, of which roughly 84% are seen a single time; around 10% belongs to the top ten. V was trimmed by 0 bases and J by 10 bases, leaving 12 bases between them. This CDR3 contains 13 residues. Germline values: CDR1 MGHRA, CDR2 YSYEKL. Worth noting for this clone: Its matching antigen is unknown.

The source material was PBMCs. The receptor was isolated from a woman younger than 35 in good health and CMV-seropositive. The chain combines TRBV4-1 with TRBJ1-1; D not certain. The CDR3: CASSQDLAVGAFF. In DNA, the CDR3 is TGCGCCAGCAGCCAAGATCTTGCGGTTGGAGCTTTCTTT.